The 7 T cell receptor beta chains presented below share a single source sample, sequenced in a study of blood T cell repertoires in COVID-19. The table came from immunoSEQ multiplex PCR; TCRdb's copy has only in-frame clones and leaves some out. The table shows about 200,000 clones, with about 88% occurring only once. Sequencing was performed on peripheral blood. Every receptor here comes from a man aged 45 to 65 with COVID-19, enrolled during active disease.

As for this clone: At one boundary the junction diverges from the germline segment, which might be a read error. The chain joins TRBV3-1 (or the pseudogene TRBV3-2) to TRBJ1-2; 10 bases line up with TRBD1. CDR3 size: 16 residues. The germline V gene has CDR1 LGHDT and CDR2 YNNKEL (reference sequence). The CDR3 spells CASSQGDRGPSGGSFF. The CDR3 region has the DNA TGTGCCAGCAGCCAAGGAGACAGGGGGCCCTCCGGTGGCTCCTTCTTC.

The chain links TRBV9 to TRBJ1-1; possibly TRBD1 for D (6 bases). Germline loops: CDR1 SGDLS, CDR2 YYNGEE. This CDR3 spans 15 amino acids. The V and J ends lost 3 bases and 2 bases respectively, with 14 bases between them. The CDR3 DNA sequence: TGTGCCAGCAGCGAGGGGGAGGGCAGAAACACTGAAGCTTTCTTT. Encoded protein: CASSEGEGRNTEAFF.

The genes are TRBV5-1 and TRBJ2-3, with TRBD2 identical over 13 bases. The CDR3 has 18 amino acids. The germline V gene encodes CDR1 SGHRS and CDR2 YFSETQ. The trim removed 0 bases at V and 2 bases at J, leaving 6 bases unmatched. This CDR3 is CASSLGTSGRKLTDTQYF. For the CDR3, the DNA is TGCGCCAGCAGCTTGGGGACTAGCGGGAGAAAGCTCACAGATACGCAGTATTTT.

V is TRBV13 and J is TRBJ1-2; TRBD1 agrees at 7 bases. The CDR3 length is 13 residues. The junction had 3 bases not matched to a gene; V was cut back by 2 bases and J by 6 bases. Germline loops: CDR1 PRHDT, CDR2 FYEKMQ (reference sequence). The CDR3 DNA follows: TGTGCCAGCAGCTTAACAGGGGAAAATGGCTACACCTTC. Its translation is CASSLTGENGYTF.

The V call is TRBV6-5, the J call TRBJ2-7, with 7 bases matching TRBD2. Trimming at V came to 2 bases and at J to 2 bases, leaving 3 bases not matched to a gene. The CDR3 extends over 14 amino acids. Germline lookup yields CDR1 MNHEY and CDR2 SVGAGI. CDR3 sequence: CASSYGGSPYEQYF. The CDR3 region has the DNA TGTGCCAGCAGTTACGGCGGGAGCCCCTACGAGCAGTACTTC.

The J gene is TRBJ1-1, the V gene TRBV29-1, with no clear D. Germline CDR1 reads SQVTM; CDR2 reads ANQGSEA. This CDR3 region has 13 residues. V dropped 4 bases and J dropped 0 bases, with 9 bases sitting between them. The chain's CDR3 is CSVAIAMNTEAFF. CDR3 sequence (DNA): TGCAGCGTTGCTATAGCCATGAACACTGAAGCTTTCTTT.

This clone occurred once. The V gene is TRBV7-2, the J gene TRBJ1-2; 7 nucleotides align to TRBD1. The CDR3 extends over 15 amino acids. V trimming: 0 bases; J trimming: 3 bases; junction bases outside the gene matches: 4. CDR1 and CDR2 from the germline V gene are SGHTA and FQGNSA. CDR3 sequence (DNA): TGTGCCAGCAGCTTAGCGCCCGGGACAGACTATGGCTACACCTTC. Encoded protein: CASSLAPGTDYGYTF. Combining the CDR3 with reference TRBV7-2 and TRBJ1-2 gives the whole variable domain GAGVSQSPSNKVTEKGKDVELRCDPISGHTALYWYRQSLGQGLEFLIYFQGNSAPDKSGLPSDRFSAERTGGSVSTLTIQRTQQEDSAVYLCASSLAPGTDYGYTFGSGTRLTVV.